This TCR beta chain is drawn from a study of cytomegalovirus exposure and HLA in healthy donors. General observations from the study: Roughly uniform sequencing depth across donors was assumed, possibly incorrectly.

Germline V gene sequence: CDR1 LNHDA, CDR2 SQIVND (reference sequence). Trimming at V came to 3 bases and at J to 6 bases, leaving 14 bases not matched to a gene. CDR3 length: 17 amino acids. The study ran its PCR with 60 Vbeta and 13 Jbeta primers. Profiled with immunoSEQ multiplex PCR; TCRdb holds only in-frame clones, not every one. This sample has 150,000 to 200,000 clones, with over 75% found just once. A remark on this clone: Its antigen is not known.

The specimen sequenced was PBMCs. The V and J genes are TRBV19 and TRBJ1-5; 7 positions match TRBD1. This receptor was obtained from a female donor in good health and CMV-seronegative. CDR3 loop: CASSILGQVKVGQPQHF. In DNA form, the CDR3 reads TGTGCCAGTAGTATCCTCGGACAGGTTAAAGTGGGTCAGCCCCAGCATTTT.